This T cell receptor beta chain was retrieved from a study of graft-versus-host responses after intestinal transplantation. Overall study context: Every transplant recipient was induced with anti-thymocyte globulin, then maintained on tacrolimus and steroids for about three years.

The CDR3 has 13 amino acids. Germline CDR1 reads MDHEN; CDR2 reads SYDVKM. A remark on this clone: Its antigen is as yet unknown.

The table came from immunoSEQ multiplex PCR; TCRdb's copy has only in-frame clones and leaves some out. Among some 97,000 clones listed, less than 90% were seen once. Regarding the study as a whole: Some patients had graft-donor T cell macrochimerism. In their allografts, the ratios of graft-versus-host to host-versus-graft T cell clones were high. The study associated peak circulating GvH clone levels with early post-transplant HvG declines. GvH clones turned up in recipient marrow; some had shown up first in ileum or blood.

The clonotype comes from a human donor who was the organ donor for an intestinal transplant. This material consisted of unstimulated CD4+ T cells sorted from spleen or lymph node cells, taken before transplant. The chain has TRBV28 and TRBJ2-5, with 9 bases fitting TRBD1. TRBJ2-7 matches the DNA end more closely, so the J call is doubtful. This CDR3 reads CASNRDRDYEQYF. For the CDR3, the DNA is TGTGCCAGTAACCGGGACAGGGATTACGAGCAGTACTTC.